This T cell receptor beta chain originates from a study of blood T cell repertoires in COVID-19. The trim removed 5 bases at V and 6 bases at J, leaving 6 bases unmatched. The CDR3 is 13 amino acids. The germline V gene encodes CDR1 SGHDT and CDR2 YYEEEE. The data were produced by immunoSEQ multiplex PCR, yet TCRdb's version contains in-frame clones alone and is incomplete. The profile covers over 250,000 clones, with approximately 88% appearing a single time and 2.2% taken by the ten largest. This clonotype originated in a man between 50 and 59 years old with acute or convalescent COVID-19. This chain links TRBV5-6 with TRBJ2-7; 9 nucleotides match TRBD1. Sequences were obtained from peripheral blood. This CDR3 is CASRDRQGVEQYF. CDR3 bases: TGTGCCAGCAGGGACCGACAGGGGGTCGAGCAGTACTTC.